This T cell receptor (beta chain) was identified in a study of T cells in Graves' hyperthyroidism and ophthalmopathy. TCR beta CDR3 sequences were amplified from RNA transcripts. HTBI primers were used for first-round RT-PCR of the TCR CDR3. TCRdb fed the multiplex PCR reads into MiXCR, producing one record per CDR3 protein. This table has some 98,000 distinct CDR3 sequences, around 40% appearing once. This clonotype was seen repeatedly, ten times or more. Lactation, pregnancy, other autoimmune disease or uncontrolled infection excluded patients. Diagnoses rested on clinical symptoms, serum thyroxine and TRAb, thyroid ultrasound and orbital computed tomography. This CDR3 spans 15 amino acids. Germline CDR1 and CDR2: SGHRS and YFSETQ. With 0 bases clipped from V and 5 bases from J, the junction kept 4 bases outside the gene matches.

The TCR comes from a woman in her 30s with Graves' hyperthyroidism. The sample consisted of peripheral blood or thyroid tissue (not recorded which). This chain uses TRBV5-1 with TRBJ2-2, with 7 bases aligning to TRBD1. The CDR3, as DNA: TGCGCCAGCAGCTTGGGACAGGGCGCAACCGGGGAGCTGTTTTTT. This translates into CASSLGQGATGELFF.